This T cell receptor (beta chain) emerged from a study of blood T cell repertoires in COVID-19. Study at large: Some COVID-19 samples were acute and others convalescent; all came from the United States, Italy and Spain.

The V and J ends lost 6 bases and 3 bases, in that order; junction bases with no gene match: 12. Per germline, CDR1 SQVTM and CDR2 ANQGSEA. The CDR3 has 16 residues. Those enrolled in Seattle joined during active infection and were followed longitudinally afterward. Authors' analysis steps: Reference gene primer amplification gave nucleated cell count estimates. TCRdb keeps only in-frame clones here, not all; method: immunoSEQ multiplex PCR. V and J calls and clone size come straight from that table; D and trimming were deduced from the DNA. The sample contains around 160,000 clones, around 87% of which appear only once.

V is TRBV29-1 and J is TRBJ2-1; 9 bases map to TRBD2. The sample taken for sequencing was peripheral blood. This receptor was identified in a man aged 18 to 29 with COVID-19, enrolled during active disease. CDR3 region: CSVPPAPSGDYNEQFF. CDR3 DNA sequence: TGCAGCGTCCCCCCGGCCCCTAGCGGGGACTACAATGAGCAGTTCTTC.